A single sample is the source of the 27 T cell receptor beta chains below, sequenced in a study of blood T cell repertoires in COVID-19. Assay: immunoSEQ multiplex PCR; the TCRdb copy retains only in-frame clones and omits some. The data hold hundreds of thousands of clones, with around 86% observed a single time. Sequenced: PBMCs or T cells enriched from blood (not recorded which). The receptors were gathered from a man aged 35 to 55 who had recovered from COVID-19.

This clone showed up just once. The V gene is TRBV10-3, the J gene TRBJ2-1; TRBD2 aligns across 12 bases. Germline assignment: CDR1 ENHRY and CDR2 SYGVKD. The CDR3 totals 17 residues. J was trimmed by 0 bases and V by 4 bases; bases with no gene match: 4. The CDR3 sequence is CAISGPSGRVSYNEQFF. The CDR3 DNA is TGTGCCATCAGTGGGCCTAGCGGGAGGGTCTCCTACAATGAGCAGTTCTTC.

This clone has a single count. CDR3 nucleotides: TGTGCCAGCAGCCAACCGCACCCGAGCTCCTACAATGAGCAGTTCTTC. Its protein is CASSQPHPSSYNEQFF. The chain has TRBV3-1 (or the pseudogene TRBV3-2) and TRBJ2-1; no firm D call. The CDR3 is 16 amino acids. Between the trimmed V and J ends, which lost 2 bases and 0 bases, there was a span of 11 bases. CDR1 is LGHDT and CDR2 is YNNKEL in the germline V gene (reference sequence).

The chain uses TRBV30 and TRBJ2-3; 14 bases agree with TRBD2. Per the germline V gene, CDR1 is GTSNPN and CDR2 is SVGIG (reference sequence). Losses at the gene ends were 7 bases for V and 4 bases for J; bases not matched to a gene: 7. The CDR3 is 15 amino acids. The CDR3: CAFTRLAGGPDTQYF. The CDR3 DNA follows: TGTGCCTTCACCCGACTAGCGGGAGGGCCAGATACGCAGTATTTT.

V usage is TRBV12-5 and J usage is TRBJ2-2, with 8 bases aligning to TRBD2. CDR1 and CDR2 from the germline V gene are LGHNT and FRNRAP. V gave up 3 bases and J gave up 7 bases; unmatched junction bases: 13. The CDR3 has 17 amino acids. CDR3 nucleotide sequence: TGTGCTAGTGGTTTTGGAGTCAGCGGGAGTAGGGTCGGGGAGCTGTTTTTT. The encoded protein is CASGFGVSGSRVGELFF.

This rearrangement joins TRBV4-3 to TRBJ2-1; D is unclear. Germline CDR1 LGHNA, CDR2 YSLEER. V shed 3 bases and J shed 4 bases, with 4 bases lying between them. The CDR3 is 12 amino acids. The CDR3 bases are TGCGCCAGCAGCCAGCGGTACAATGAGCAGTTCTTC. As protein: CASSQRYNEQFF.

The genes are TRBV7-2 and TRBJ2-2; possibly TRBD1 for D (6 bases). The CDR3 spans 15 residues. Germline-derived CDR1 and CDR2 are SGHTA and FQGNSA. V was shortened by 4 bases and J by 7 bases, with 16 bases between the two germline ends. The CDR3 region is CASSSGPAGDGELFF. In nucleotides, the CDR3 is TGTGCCAGCAGCTCCGGGCCGGCAGGGGACGGGGAGCTGTTTTTT.

This chain links TRBV6-1 with TRBJ1-5; D gene ambiguous. The V and J ends lost 2 bases and 1 base respectively, with 6 bases between them. The CDR3 contains 14 residues. The germline gives CDR1 MNHNS, CDR2 SASEGT. As DNA, the CDR3 is TGTGCCAGCAGTGAATCGAGGAGCAATCAGCCCCAGCATTTT. Translation gives CASSESRSNQPQHF.

The rearrangement joins TRBV6-5 to TRBJ1-2, with TRBD1 matching 9 bases. CDR3 size: 13 residues. Germline trimming cut 8 bases from V and 13 bases from J; bases unmatched to any gene: 14. The germline gives CDR1 MNHEY, CDR2 SVGAGI. The CDR3 DNA reads TGTGCCAGCCTAAACTTCCACAGGGGGCCCTTCACCTTC. Its translation: CASLNFHRGPFTF.

The V gene is TRBV15, the J gene TRBJ2-7; the match to TRBD1 covers 10 bases. The CDR3 consists of 13 residues. V shed 8 bases and J 2 bases; nucleotides not matched to a gene: 3. Germline CDR1 and CDR2: LNHNV and YYDKDF (reference sequence). In nucleotides, the CDR3 is TGTGCCACCGAAGGGACAGGGGCCTACGAGCAGTACTTC. Translating it yields CATEGTGAYEQYF.

The chain carries TRBV12-5 and TRBJ1-5; D is undetermined. The CDR3 is made up of 15 amino acids. V gave up 5 bases and J gave up 4 bases, with 15 bases separating them. Germline CDR1 LGHNT, CDR2 FRNRAP. CDR3 amino acids: CASGPPSGSNQPQHF. The CDR3 DNA reads as TGTGCTAGTGGTCCCCCGTCAGGATCTAATCAGCCCCAGCATTTT.

This clone was counted a single time. The chain joins TRBV9 to TRBJ1-2; possible D gene TRBD1, 5 bases. V was shortened by 4 bases and J by 6 bases, with 16 bases between the two germline ends. Germline values: CDR1 SGDLS, CDR2 YYNGEE. This CDR3 is 14 amino acids long. CDR3 region: CASSTLREGHGYTF. The CDR3 coding sequence is TGTGCCAGCAGCACCCTCCGGGAGGGACATGGCTACACCTTC.

This chain links TRBV10-3 with TRBJ1-1, with D unresolved. The CDR3 is 11 amino acids. CDR1 and CDR2 from the germline V gene are ENHRY and SYGVKD. V lost 10 bases and J lost 5, with 11 bases in between. The CDR3 nucleotides read TGTGCCACCCGAGGTGAAACTGAAGCTTTCTTT. Translating it yields CATRGETEAFF.

CDR3 in DNA: TGTGCCAGCAGCTTGATGCGGGAAGCTTTCTTT. Protein sequence: CASSLMREAFF. The chain employs TRBV13 and TRBJ1-1, with D unresolved. V lost 3 bases and J lost 8, with 7 bases in between. CDR3 length: 11 amino acids. CDR1 PRHDT and CDR2 FYEKMQ come from the germline V gene (reference sequence).

V usage is TRBV30 and J usage is TRBJ1-5, with 10 bases identical to TRBD1. V was pared by 5 bases and J by 3 bases, with 10 bases of the junction left unmatched. CDR1 and CDR2 (germline): GTSNPN, SVGIG (reference sequence). The CDR3 spans 16 residues. CDR3 amino acids: CAWASGTGVNNQPQHF. The CDR3 DNA sequence: TGTGCCTGGGCTTCCGGGACAGGGGTGAACAATCAGCCCCAGCATTTT.

V is TRBV7-2 and J is TRBJ1-1; 12 bases align to TRBD1. This CDR3 has 15 amino acids. Germline V gene lookup returns CDR1 SGHTA and CDR2 FQGNSA. J lost 6 bases, V lost 4 bases, and 6 bases had no gene match. CDR3 sequence reads: CASSSGTGGQSEAFF. The CDR3 DNA reads TGTGCCAGCAGCTCCGGGACAGGGGGCCAGTCTGAAGCTTTCTTT.

This chain connects TRBV5-5 to TRBJ2-1; the D gene is possibly TRBD2 (6 bases). The CDR3 is made up of 16 amino acids. V gave up 0 bases and J gave up 9 bases, with 19 bases separating them. Germline lookup yields CDR1 SGHKS and CDR2 YYEKEE (reference sequence). Here the CDR3 reads CASSLGDSGLLTEQFF. Here the CDR3 DNA reads TGTGCCAGCAGCTTGGGGGACTCGGGACTTTTGACTGAGCAGTTCTTC.

The chain joins TRBV7-7 to TRBJ2-1; TRBD2 agrees at 12 bases. The V gene end was trimmed by 1 base and the J gene end by 5 bases; junction bases not matched to a gene: 0. CDR3 length: 15 residues. The germline CDR1 and CDR2 sequences are SSHAT and FNYEAQ (reference sequence). The CDR3 sequence is CASSLGTSGNNEQFF. The CDR3 DNA reads as TGTGCCAGCAGCTTAGGGACTAGCGGGAACAATGAGCAGTTCTTC.

The V gene is TRBV20-1, the J gene TRBJ2-3, with D possibly being TRBD2 (6 bases). Trimming removed 6 bases at V and 4 bases at J, with 8 bases between. Germline CDR1 DFQATT, CDR2 SNEGSKA (reference sequence). CDR3 length equals 11 residues. The CDR3 loop is CSAREADTQYF. The CDR3 nucleotides are TGCAGTGCCAGGGAGGCAGATACGCAGTATTTT.

In this sample, this clone turned up once. The chain employs TRBV7-9 and TRBJ2-7; D is undetermined. CDR1 and CDR2 from the germline V gene are SEHNR and FQNEAQ (reference sequence). The V end was cut by 5 bases, the J end by 1 base, with 9 bases between. The CDR3 length is 13 residues. Here the CDR3 DNA reads TGTGCCAGCAGCCCCACCGGGTCCTACGAGCAGTACTTC. Protein sequence: CASSPTGSYEQYF.

J is TRBJ2-5 and V is TRBV7-2, with D possibly TRBD1 on 6 matching bases. Trimming removed 4 bases at V and 5 bases at J, with 17 bases between. Germline V CDR1 and CDR2: SGHTA, FQGNSA. CDR3 length equals 15 residues. The CDR3 here is CASSSNREVGETQYF. CDR3 bases: TGTGCCAGCAGCTCGAACAGGGAAGTGGGGGAGACCCAGTACTTC.

This chain connects TRBV25-1 to TRBJ2-5; a possible D gene is TRBD1 (6 bases). Trimming removed 3 bases from V and 4 bases from J, with 12 bases in between. This CDR3 contains 14 residues. CDR1 and CDR2 (germline): MGHDK, SYGVNS. The DNA of the CDR3 is TGTGCCAGCAGTGATCTCAGGGGCGGAGAGACCCAGTACTTC. This codes for CASSDLRGGETQYF.

This sequence joins TRBV5-1 and TRBJ2-4; D unresolved. The CDR3 covers 14 residues. V lost 0 bases and J 0 bases, leaving 4 bases between the germline ends. Germline V gene lookup returns CDR1 SGHRS and CDR2 YFSETQ. CDR3 DNA sequence: TGCGCCAGCAGCTTGGTCGGAGCCAAAAACATTCAGTACTTC. Encoded protein: CASSLVGAKNIQYF.

This clone was picked up one time. V usage is TRBV29-1 and J usage is TRBJ2-1, with 7 bases lining up with TRBD1. The CDR3 is 15 amino acids. Unmatched junction bases numbered 8, after V lost 2 bases and J lost 4 bases. Looked up from germline, CDR1 is SQVTM and CDR2 is ANQGSEA. CDR3 region: CSVERSGTVYNEQFF. CDR3 DNA: TGCAGCGTTGAACGGAGTGGGACAGTTTACAATGAGCAGTTCTTC.

The genes are TRBV19 and TRBJ2-7, with 12 bases fitting TRBD1. V was pared by 5 bases and J by 4 bases, with 6 bases of the junction left unmatched. Germline-derived CDR1 and CDR2 are LNHDA and SQIVND (reference sequence). The CDR3 extends over 15 amino acids. As DNA, the CDR3 is TGTGCCAGTAGTCCCCGGGACAGGGGGCGATACGAGCAGTACTTC. It is translated as CASSPRDRGRYEQYF. The full variable domain, with the rest looked up from reference TRBV19 and TRBJ2-7, is DGGITQSPKYLFRKEGQNVTLSCEQNLNHDAMYWYRQDPGQGLRLIYYSQIVNDFQKGDIAEGYSVSREKKESFPLTVTSAQKNPTAFYLCASSPRDRGRYEQYFGPGTRLTVT.

Only one count was recorded for this clone. The chain carries TRBV9 and TRBJ1-6; D is unresolved. The V gene lost 0 bases and the J gene lost 7 bases, with 14 bases spanning the gap. This CDR3 is built from 16 residues. CDR1 is SGDLS, CDR2 YYNGEE, per germline. CDR3 coding DNA: TGTGCCAGCAGCGTAGAGCCCCAAGCGGGGAATTCACCCCTCCACTTT. Translating it yields CASSVEPQAGNSPLHF.

The chain couples TRBV5-5 to TRBJ2-1, with 13 positions matching TRBD2. From germline, CDR1 is SGHKS and CDR2 YYEKEE (reference sequence). The V and J ends lost 4 bases and 0 bases, in that order; junction bases with no gene match: 7. This CDR3 region has 18 residues. The chain's CDR3 is CASSVGLAGEPSYNEQFF. CDR3 coding DNA: TGTGCCAGCAGCGTTGGACTAGCGGGGGAGCCCTCCTACAATGAGCAGTTCTTC.

V usage is TRBV28 and J usage is TRBJ1-1; possible D gene TRBD1, 5 bases. The V and J ends lost 11 bases and 1 base respectively, with 14 bases between them. CDR3 length equals 13 residues. Germline V gene data show CDR1 as MDHEN and CDR2 as SYDVKM. In DNA form, the CDR3 reads TGTGCCGTTCTGAGACAGCCGAACACTGAAGCTTTCTTT. It encodes CAVLRQPNTEAFF.